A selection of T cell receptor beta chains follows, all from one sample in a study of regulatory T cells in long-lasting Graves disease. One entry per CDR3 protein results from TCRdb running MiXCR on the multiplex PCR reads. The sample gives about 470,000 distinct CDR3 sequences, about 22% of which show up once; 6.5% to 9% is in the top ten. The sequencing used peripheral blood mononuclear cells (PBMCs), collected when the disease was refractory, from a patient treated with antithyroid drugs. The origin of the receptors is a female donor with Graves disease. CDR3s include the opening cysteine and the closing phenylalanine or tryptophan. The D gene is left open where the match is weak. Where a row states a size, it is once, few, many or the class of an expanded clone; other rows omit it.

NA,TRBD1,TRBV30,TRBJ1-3,TGTGCCTGGAACGCCGGGACAGCTGGAAACACCATATATTTT,CAWNAGTAGNTIYF
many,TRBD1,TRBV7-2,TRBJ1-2,TGTGCCAGCAGCTTTGGACAGGGTCACTATGGCTACACCTTC,CASSFGQGHYGYTF
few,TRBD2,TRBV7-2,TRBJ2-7,TGTGCCAGCAGCTGGACTAGCGGGAGTTCCCCCTACGAGCAGTACTTC,CASSWTSGSSPYEQYF
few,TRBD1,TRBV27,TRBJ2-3,TGTGCCAGCAGTTTAGACAGGGTCACAGATACGCAGTATTTT,CASSLDRVTDTQYF
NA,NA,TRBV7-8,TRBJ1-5,TGTGCCAGCAGCTTAGAGGCGGGATTAAGCAATCAGCCCCAGCATTTT,CASSLEAGLSNQPQHF
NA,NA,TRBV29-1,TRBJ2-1,TGCAGCGTCGACCAGTACAATGAGCAGTTCTTC,CSVDQYNEQFF
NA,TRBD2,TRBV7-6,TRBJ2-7,TGTGCCAGCAGCCAGGATCAGCATCTAGCGGGGGGCTCGAACGAGCAGTACTTC,CASSQDQHLAGGSNEQYF
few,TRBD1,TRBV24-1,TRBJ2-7,TGTGCCACCAGTGGGGAAAAGGGGGCGGAGGAGCAGTACTTC,CATSGEKGAEEQYF
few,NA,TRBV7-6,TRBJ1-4,TGTGCCAGCAGAAGGGGTGTTGATAATGAAAAACTGTTTTTT,CASRRGVDNEKLFF
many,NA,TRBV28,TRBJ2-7,TGTGCCAGCAGTCCCCCGTCCCTATCCTACGAGCAGTACTTC,CASSPPSLSYEQYF
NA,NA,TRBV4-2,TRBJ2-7,TGTGCCAGCAGCCAAGAGGTTGCTAGCGTAAGCTCCTACGAGCAGTACTTC,CASSQEVASVSSYEQYF
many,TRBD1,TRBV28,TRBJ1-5,TGTGCCAGCAGTCCCCCGGACAGGGCGGGTCAGCCCCAGCATTTT,CASSPPDRAGQPQHF
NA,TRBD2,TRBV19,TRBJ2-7,TGTGCCAGTACCCTAGCGGGAAGGGGTAACGAGCAGTACTTC,CASTLAGRGNEQYF
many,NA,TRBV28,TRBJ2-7,TGTGCCAGCAGTACCCTTGTTTTGCTCTACGAGCAGTACTTC,CASSTLVLLYEQYF
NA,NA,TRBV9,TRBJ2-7,TGTGCCAGCAGCGCGTCCCAAGGTTACTCCTACGAGCAGTACTTC,CASSASQGYSYEQYF
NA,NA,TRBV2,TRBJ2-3,TGTGCCAGCGAGGGAGAGGCATTCACAGATACGCAGTATTTT,CASEGEAFTDTQYF
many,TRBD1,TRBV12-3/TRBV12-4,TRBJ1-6,TGTGCCAGCAGTTTACGGGACAGCTCCTATAATTCACCCCTCCACTTT,CASSLRDSSYNSPLHF
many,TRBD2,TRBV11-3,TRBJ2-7,TGTGCCAGCAGCGCTTCAATAGCGGGAGGATCGTACGAGCAGTACTTC,CASSASIAGGSYEQYF
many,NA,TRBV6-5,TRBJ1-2,TGTGCCAGCAGTTACGGTTTTCCAGCTAAACCCTATGGCTACACCTTC,CASSYGFPAKPYGYTF
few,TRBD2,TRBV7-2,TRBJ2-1,TGTGCCAGCAGCCTAGATGGGGGGGTTCTTAATGAGCAGTTCTTC,CASSLDGGVLNEQFF
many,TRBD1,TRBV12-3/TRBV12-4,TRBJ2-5,TGTGCCAGCAGTTATGCCCCCCCGGGACAGGGGCAACAAGAGACCCAGTACTTC,CASSYAPPGQGQQETQYF
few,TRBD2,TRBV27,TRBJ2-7,TGTGCCAGCAGTCTTAGCGGGAGTAGCTCCTACGAGCAGTACTTC,CASSLSGSSSYEQYF
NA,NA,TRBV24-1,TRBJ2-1,TGTGCCACCAGTAGTGGGGTCTCCTACAATGAGCAGTTCTTC,CATSSGVSYNEQFF
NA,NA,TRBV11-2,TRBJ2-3,TGTGCCAGCAACGATGGGGCCCGGGACGGGAACACAGATACGCAGTATTTT,CASNDGARDGNTDTQYF